This T cell receptor beta chain came from a study of cytomegalovirus exposure and HLA in healthy donors (dated by TCRdb to about 2017). The study in broad terms: A later analysis indicated that the 130 or so validation repertoires were generated on the platform also employed for the roughly 650 repertoires of the first cohort. The study was designed to test whether signatures of past pathogen exposure could be identified by cataloging public T cell receptors. Along with the roughly 710-subject first cohort, a separate validation cohort of over a hundred different subjects was used. High-throughput TCR immunosequencing, statistical association of individual TCRs with disease status, and machine learning were combined to predict cytomegalovirus infection status.

The donors were included in the validation cohort of 130 or so subjects, a group kept apart from the roughly 700-subject first cohort. To note about this clone: Its antigen has not been determined. Qualities for individual bases were not recorded, and no much larger clone is one base off.

What the authors observed across the whole study: While some public TCRs were present in many individuals, most TCR sequences turned up only very rarely across donors. Three of the identified cytomegalovirus-associated TCR beta chains were confirmed in vitro to be specific for cytomegalovirus antigens. Subsequent analysis determined that TCRs grouped into clusters in the first cohort also showed a tendency toward co-occurrence across the roughly 130 validation repertoires, and about 93% of cluster scores exceeded 0. All 120 or so repertoires were used to score co-occurrence in the validation cohort in a later analysis, because that analysis had no HLA typing for the cohort. The study gave a list of 150 to 200 TCR beta chains associated with cytomegalovirus. In both the original and validation cohorts, the classifier was reported to diagnose cytomegalovirus status with high specificity and sensitivity. The authors suggested that the approach could potentially be extended to other disease states and immunological phenotypes.

The germline V gene yields SNHLY for CDR1 and FYNNEI for CDR2. The germline V end is reduced by 7 bases and the J end by 4 bases; junction bases left unmatched: 11. Measured from the cysteine to the phenylalanine, the CDR3 is 15 residues long. The only DNA kept is the CDR3, 45 bases in frame from the first base. Library method: the immunoSEQ multiplex PCR assay. The original pipeline was this. To diagnose cytomegalovirus status from the catalog of TCR beta chain sequences, a statistical classification framework was built. TCRdb mirrors the immuneACCESS table, restricted to in-frame sequences. Some clones are absent from its copies; in checked studies, under half trace to an unresolved V gene, and the reason for the others is unknown. V, J and clone size derive from that table, while D and trimming were established from the DNA sequence. For this sample there are more than 85,000 clones; about nine tenths appear just once. The top ten hold approximately 2% of the sample.

The V gene is TRBV2 and the J gene is TRBJ1-2, and 8 bases in between align with TRBD1. The sequence was obtained from a woman aged 18-29 years in good health and CMV-seronegative. The source material was PBMCs. The DNA sequence is given as TGTGCCAGCACCCTTGGACAGGGCTCCCCCTATGGCTACACCTTC. It translates to CASTLGQGSPYGYTF.